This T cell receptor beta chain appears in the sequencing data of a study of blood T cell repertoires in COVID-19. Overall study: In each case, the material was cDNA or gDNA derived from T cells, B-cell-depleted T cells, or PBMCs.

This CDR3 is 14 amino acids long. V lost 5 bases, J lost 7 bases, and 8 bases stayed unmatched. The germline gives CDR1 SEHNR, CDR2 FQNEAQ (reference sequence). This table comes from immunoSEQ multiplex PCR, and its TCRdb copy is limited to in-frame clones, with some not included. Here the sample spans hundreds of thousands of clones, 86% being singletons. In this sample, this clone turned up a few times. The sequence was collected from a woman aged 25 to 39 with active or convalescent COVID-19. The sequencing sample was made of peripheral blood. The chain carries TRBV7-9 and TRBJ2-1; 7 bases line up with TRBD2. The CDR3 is CASSVSGTTNEQFF. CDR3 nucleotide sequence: TGTGCCAGCAGCGTCTCCGGGACTACAAATGAGCAGTTCTTC.